This TCR beta chain stems from a study of T cells after posttransplantation cyclophosphamide. This clone is judged medium-sized. The CDR3 length is 16 residues. Germline trimming cut 2 bases from V and 1 base from J; bases unmatched to any gene: 4. Germline-derived CDR1 and CDR2 are MNHEY and SVGEGT. Some clones are missing from TCRdb's copy, which holds only in-frame ones; the method was immunoSEQ multiplex PCR. Listed here are around 460 clones without any singletons, the top ten holding under 20%. A marrow graft followed busulfan-fludarabine conditioning, with cyclophosphamide on days +3 and +4. This TCR came from a male patient aged 25-45 years who received an allogeneic stem cell transplant from a related donor, was CMV-positive, and had acute GVHD only. Some T cells may possibly be graft donor cells. The chain uses TRBV6-2 or TRBV6-3 and TRBJ1-5, with 8 bases identical to TRBD1. This specimen was PBMCs, taken 32 days after allogeneic stem cell transplant with posttransplant cyclophosphamide. CDR3 sequence reads: CASSYDRGGSNQPQHF. The CDR3 nucleotides are TGTGCCAGCAGTTACGACAGGGGTGGGAGCAATCAGCCCCAGCATTTT.